This record covers a single TCR beta chain. Only in-frame clones appear in the TCRdb table, and some are missing; sequencing was by immunoSEQ multiplex PCR. The data show 40,000 to 55,000 clones, 88% seen once. The data derive from a study of blood T cell repertoires in COVID-19. The germline V gene has CDR1 SGHDT and CDR2 YYEEEE. With 5 bases removed from V and 2 bases from J, the gap between germline ends came to 14 bases. The CDR3 is 14 amino acids. The source is a human donor in a cohort sampled during active COVID-19. The sequencing input was peripheral blood. The chain has TRBV5-6 and TRBJ2-7; possibly TRBD2 for D (6 bases). Here the CDR3 reads CASRIRDLAYEQYF. CDR3 bases: TGTGCCAGCAGAATCCGGGACTTGGCCTACGAGCAGTACTTC.